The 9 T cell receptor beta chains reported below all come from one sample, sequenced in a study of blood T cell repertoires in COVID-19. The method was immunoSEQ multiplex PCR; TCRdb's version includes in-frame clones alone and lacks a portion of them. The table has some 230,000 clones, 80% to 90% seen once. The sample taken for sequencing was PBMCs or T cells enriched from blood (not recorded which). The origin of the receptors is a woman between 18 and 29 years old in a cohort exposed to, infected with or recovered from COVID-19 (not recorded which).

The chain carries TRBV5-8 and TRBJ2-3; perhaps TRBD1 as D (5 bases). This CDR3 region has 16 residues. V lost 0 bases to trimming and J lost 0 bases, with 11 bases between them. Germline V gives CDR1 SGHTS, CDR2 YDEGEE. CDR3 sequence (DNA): TGTGCCAGCAGCTTGGCCAGGGTAACTAGCACAGATACGCAGTATTTT. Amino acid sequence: CASSLARVTSTDTQYF.

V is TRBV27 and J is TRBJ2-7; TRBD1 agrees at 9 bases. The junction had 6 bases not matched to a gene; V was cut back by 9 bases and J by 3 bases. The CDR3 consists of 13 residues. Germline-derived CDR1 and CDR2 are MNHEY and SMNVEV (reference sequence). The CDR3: CASRQGEGYEQYF. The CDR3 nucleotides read TGTGCCAGTAGACAGGGGGAAGGCTACGAGCAGTACTTC.

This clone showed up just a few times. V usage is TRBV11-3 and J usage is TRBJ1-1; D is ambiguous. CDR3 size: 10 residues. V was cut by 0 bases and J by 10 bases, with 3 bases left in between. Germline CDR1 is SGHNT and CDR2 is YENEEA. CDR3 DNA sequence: TGTGCCAGCAGCTTAGATCGAGCTTTCTTT. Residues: CASSLDRAFF.

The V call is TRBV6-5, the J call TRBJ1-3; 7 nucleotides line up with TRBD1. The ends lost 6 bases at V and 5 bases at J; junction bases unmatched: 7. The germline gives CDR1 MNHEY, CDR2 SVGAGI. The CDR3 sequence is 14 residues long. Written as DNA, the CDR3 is TGTGCCAGCAGGGGCCGACAGGGTCGAAACACCATATATTTT. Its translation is CASRGRQGRNTIYF.

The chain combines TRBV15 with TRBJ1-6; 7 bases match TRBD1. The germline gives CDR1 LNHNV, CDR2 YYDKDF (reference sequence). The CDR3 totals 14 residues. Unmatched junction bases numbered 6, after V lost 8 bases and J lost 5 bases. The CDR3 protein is CATSGTADNSPLHF. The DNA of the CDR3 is TGTGCCACCTCCGGGACAGCAGATAATTCACCCCTCCACTTT.

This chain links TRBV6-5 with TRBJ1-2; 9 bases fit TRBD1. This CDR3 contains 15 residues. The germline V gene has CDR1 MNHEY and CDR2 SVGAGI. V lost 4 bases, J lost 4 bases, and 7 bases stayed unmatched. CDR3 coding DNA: TGTGCCAGCAGTTGGTGGACAGGGGAAAGCTATGGCTACACCTTC. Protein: CASSWWTGESYGYTF.

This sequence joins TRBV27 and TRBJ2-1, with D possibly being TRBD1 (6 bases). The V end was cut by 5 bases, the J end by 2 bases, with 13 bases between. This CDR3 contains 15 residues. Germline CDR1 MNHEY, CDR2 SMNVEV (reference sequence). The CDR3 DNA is TGTGCCAGCAGTGGCACAGGGATGACCTACAATGAGCAGTTCTTC. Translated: CASSGTGMTYNEQFF.

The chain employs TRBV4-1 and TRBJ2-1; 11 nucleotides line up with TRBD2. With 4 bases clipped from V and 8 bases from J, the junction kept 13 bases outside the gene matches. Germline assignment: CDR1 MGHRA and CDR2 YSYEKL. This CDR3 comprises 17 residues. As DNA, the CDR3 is TGCGCCAGCAGCCCGACTAGCGGGATCAGAGTCGGCGATGAGCAGTTCTTC. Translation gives CASSPTSGIRVGDEQFF.

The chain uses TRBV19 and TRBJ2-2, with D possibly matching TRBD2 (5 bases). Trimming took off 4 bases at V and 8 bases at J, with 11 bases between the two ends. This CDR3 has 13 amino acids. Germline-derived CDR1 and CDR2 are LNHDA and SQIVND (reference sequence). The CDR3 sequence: CASSTEGDGELFF. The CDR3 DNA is TGTGCCAGTAGTACAGAGGGAGATGGGGAGCTGTTTTTT.